The 10 T cell receptor beta chains listed next were all sequenced from one sample in a study of T cells in Graves' hyperthyroidism and ophthalmopathy. Amplified regions were TCR beta CDR3 sequences from RNA transcripts. Using the HTBI primer set, a first-round RT-PCR was run on the TCR CDR3. Each CDR3 protein is one row after TCRdb ran MiXCR on the multiplex PCR reads. This table has more than 600,000 distinct CDR3 sequences, roughly 15% appearing once. Sequencing was performed on blood. Receptors were obtained from a man aged 18-30 years with Graves' hyperthyroidism.

This clonotype was detected only a few times. V and J are TRBV15 and TRBJ2-3, with D perhaps TRBD2 (6 bases). Deletions cut 6 bases from V and 7 bases from J, with 14 bases between. The CDR3 has 13 amino acids. CDR1 is LNHNV and CDR2 is YYDKDF in the germline V gene (reference sequence). CDR3 residues: CATRNGGPNTQYF. CDR3 in DNA: TGTGCCACCAGAAACGGGGGTCCCAATACGCAGTATTTT.

This clonotype came up many times. The V and J genes are TRBV20-1 and TRBJ2-7; TRBD2 agrees at 14 bases. Germline V gene lookup returns CDR1 DFQATT and CDR2 SNEGSKA (reference sequence). The CDR3 runs to 14 residues. V shed 6 bases, J shed 7 bases, and the junction held 8 bases outside the gene matches. CDR3 coding DNA: TGCAGTGCGGGGGGGACTAGCGGGAGTCGAGAGCAGTACTTC. As protein: CSAGGTSGSREQYF.

This clonotype was seen a few times. V is TRBV10-3 and J is TRBJ2-1, with 10 bases aligning to TRBD1. Unmatched junction bases numbered 3, after V lost 3 bases and J lost 7 bases. The length of the CDR3 is 14 residues. Germline assignment: CDR1 ENHRY and CDR2 SYGVKD. This chain's CDR3 is CAISERDRGNEQFF. In DNA, the CDR3 is TGTGCCATCAGTGAAAGGGACAGGGGAAATGAGCAGTTCTTC.

Many counts were recorded for this clonotype. The chain couples TRBV30 to TRBJ2-7; D not certain. CDR3 size: 11 residues. CDR1 and CDR2 (germline): GTSNPN, SVGIG (reference sequence). V gave up 6 bases and J gave up 0 bases, with 6 bases separating them. The CDR3 loop reads CACRSSYEQYF. DNA for the CDR3: TGTGCCTGCAGAAGCTCCTACGAGCAGTACTTC. Drawing the rest from reference TRBV30 and TRBJ2-7, the complete variable domain is SQTIHQWPATLVQPVGSPLSLECTVEGTSNPNLYWYRQAAGRGLQLLFYSVGIGQISSEVPQNLSASRPQDRQFILSSKKLLLSDSGFYLCACRSSYEQYFGPGTRLTVT.

The CDR3 sequence: CASSNVLLAREHNEQFF. The CDR3 DNA reads TGTGCCAGCAGTAATGTCCTTTTAGCGCGGGAACACAATGAGCAGTTCTTC. The V and J genes are TRBV2 and TRBJ2-1, with a possible D match to TRBD2 (6 bases). Germline V CDR1 and CDR2: SNHLY, FYNNEI. V was pared by 5 bases and J by 5 bases, with 22 bases between. There are 17 residues in the CDR3.

The sample holds a few counts of this clonotype. V is TRBV5-8 and J is TRBJ2-7, with D possibly being TRBD1 (5 bases). Trimming shortened V by 0 bases and J by 5 bases, and 9 bases separated the two germline ends. The length of the CDR3 is 13 residues. The germline V gene encodes CDR1 SGHTS and CDR2 YDEGEE. CDR3 amino acids: CASSLDWGNEQYF. For the CDR3, the DNA is TGTGCCAGCAGCTTGGATTGGGGCAACGAGCAGTACTTC.

This rearrangement joins TRBV25-1 to TRBJ2-7, with D maybe TRBD1 (6 bases). V was clipped by 5 bases and J by 2 bases, with 10 bases between them. Germline V CDR1 and CDR2: MGHDK, SYGVNS. This CDR3 has 13 residues. CDR3 nucleotides: TGTGCCAGCAGTCAACAGGGACCCTACGAGCAGTACTTC. Amino acids: CASSQQGPYEQYF.

This clonotype has at least ten counts. The chain joins TRBV28 to TRBJ2-7; 7 bases agree with TRBD2. The CDR3 runs 15 residues. In germline, CDR1 is MDHEN, CDR2 SYDVKM. Trimming at V came to 7 bases and at J to 6 bases, leaving 15 bases not matched to a gene. CDR3 sequence reads: CASIPPPGRGSEQYF. The CDR3 nucleotides read TGTGCCAGCATCCCCCCCCCAGGGAGGGGCAGCGAGCAGTACTTC.

This clonotype has a handful of counts. The chain recombines TRBV2 with TRBJ2-1, with D tentatively TRBD2 (6 bases). V lost 10 bases to trimming and J lost 8 bases, with 9 bases between them. Germline lookup yields CDR1 SNHLY and CDR2 FYNNEI. The CDR3 has 10 residues. The CDR3 DNA sequence: TGTGCCATGACGGGGGATGAGCAGTTCTTC. Amino acids: CAMTGDEQFF.

This clonotype was counted ten times or more. The chain links TRBV2 to TRBJ1-2; no clear D. Deletions cut 3 bases from V and 8 bases from J, with 13 bases between. From germline, CDR1 is SNHLY and CDR2 FYNNEI. This CDR3 is 13 amino acids long. Written as DNA, the CDR3 is TGTGCCAGCAGTGAGACGTCGGGGAGCGGCTACACCTTC. This sequence encodes CASSETSGSGYTF.